This T cell receptor beta chain was sequenced in a study of shared clonotypes between healthy human individuals. At the level of the study: The study enrolled a couple of women and a few men aged 18 to 49. Notes on the study in general: The study's rarefaction showed incomplete sorted-subset sequencing despite large depth.

As for this clone: The antigen remains unidentified.

Generated by immunoSEQ multiplex PCR, the TCRdb table keeps only in-frame clones and is missing some. Of under 1,100,000 clones in the sample, roughly 80% were seen once. This sequence was found in a man aged 18-30 years in good health. Input material: memory CD4+ T cells sorted from blood. Subset of the sample: CD45RA-negative fraction.

The CDR3, as DNA: TGCAGCGTTGAAGGGGCCAAGGCAGGGGGCGGTACCGGGGAGCTGTTTTTT. This encodes CSVEGAKAGGGTGELFF. This chain joins TRBV29-1 and TRBJ2-2; 8 bases are shared with TRBD1. Germline loops: CDR1 SQVTM, CDR2 ANQGSEA. The CDR3 loop spans 17 amino acids. V gave up 1 base and J gave up 5 bases; unmatched junction bases: 12.